These 22 T cell receptor beta chains originate from one sample sequenced in a study of CD8+ T cells in alopecia areata. Treatment described: oral pan-JAK inhibitor, 5-10 mg twice daily. RNA, once extracted, was reverse transcribed into cDNA for use as the sequencing template. Only in-frame clones appear in the TCRdb table, and some are missing; sequencing was by immunoSEQ multiplex PCR. The sample lists under 350,000 clones, more than 45% seen once, with under 2% in the top ten. Specimen: CD4+ T cells sorted from blood, collected at week 24, from a patient treated with tofacitinib. All receptors come from a human donor with alopecia areata.

The J gene is TRBJ1-1, the V gene TRBV7-3, with 7 bases fitting TRBD1. The trim removed 5 bases at V and 7 bases at J, leaving 13 bases unmatched. CDR1 and CDR2 from the germline V gene are SGHTA and FQGTGA. The CDR3 spans 15 residues. The DNA of the CDR3 is TGTGCCAGCAGCATAAAAGGGGGCTCCTCGAATGAAGCTTTCTTT. Translation gives CASSIKGGSSNEAFF. Filled out from reference TRBV7-3 and TRBJ1-1, the complete variable domain reads GAGVSQTPSNKVTEKGKYVELRCDPISGHTALYWYRQSLGQGPEFLIYFQGTGAADDSGLPNDRFFAVRPEGSVSTLKIQRTERGDSAVYLCASSIKGGSSNEAFFGQGTRLTVV.

CDR3 in amino acids: CASRPVGGETQYF. For the CDR3, the DNA is TGTGCCAGCAGACCCGTCGGGGGAGAGACCCAGTACTTC. This rearrangement joins TRBV6-1 to TRBJ2-5, with D perhaps TRBD2 (6 bases). The CDR3 is 13 amino acids. Trimming cost V 6 bases and J 4 bases, with 12 bases left between them. Germline V lookup: CDR1 MNHNS, CDR2 SASEGT.

This clone is a singleton in its sample. The gene calls are TRBV30 and TRBJ2-2; D is unresolved. The CDR3 length is 12 residues. The V end lost 2 bases, the J end lost 3 bases, and 4 bases lay between the germline ends. The germline V gene encodes CDR1 GTSNPN and CDR2 SVGIG (reference sequence). The CDR3 is CAWSRDTGELFF. The CDR3 DNA follows: TGTGCCTGGAGTAGGGACACCGGGGAGCTGTTTTTT.

The V call is TRBV2, the J call TRBJ2-3; the D gene is possibly TRBD2 (7 bases). V lost 6 bases and J 2 bases, leaving 9 bases between the germline ends. Germline values: CDR1 SNHLY, CDR2 FYNNEI. This CDR3 region has 13 residues. CDR3 loop: CASRRGATDTQYF. As DNA, the CDR3 is TGTGCCAGCAGACGGGGGGCCACAGATACGCAGTATTTT.

The gene calls are TRBV5-4 and TRBJ1-4, with 7 bases matching TRBD1. V shed 3 bases, J shed 5 bases, and the junction held 7 bases outside the gene matches. This CDR3 region has 15 residues. Germline V gene data show CDR1 as SGHNT and CDR2 as YYREEE (reference sequence). The chain's CDR3 is CASSWQGGRNEKLFF. The CDR3 DNA is TGTGCCAGCAGCTGGCAGGGGGGAAGGAATGAAAAACTGTTTTTT.

The chain links TRBV29-1 to TRBJ1-2; the D is unclear. The CDR3 is 13 amino acids. Germline values: CDR1 SQVTM, CDR2 ANQGSEA. The V gene lost 3 bases and the J gene lost 2 bases, with 10 bases spanning the gap. The CDR3 protein is CSVEGKRNYGYTF. The CDR3 DNA is TGCAGCGTTGAGGGGAAACGGAACTATGGCTACACCTTC.

The chain couples TRBV29-1 to TRBJ2-7, with 7 bases fitting TRBD1. Germline lookup yields CDR1 SQVTM and CDR2 ANQGSEA. CDR3 length: 14 amino acids. Unmatched junction bases numbered 11, after V lost 6 bases and J lost 3 bases. The CDR3 here is CSVRDTGAGYEQYF. The CDR3 DNA reads TGCAGCGTAAGAGATACAGGGGCGGGCTACGAGCAGTACTTC.

This clone has just a few counts. The V gene is TRBV28, the J gene TRBJ1-1, with D uncertain. Between the trimmed V and J ends, which lost 5 bases and 3 bases, there was a span of 13 bases. Germline V lookup: CDR1 MDHEN, CDR2 SYDVKM. The CDR3 extends over 14 amino acids. The DNA of the CDR3 is TGTGCCAGCAGTCGCCCGCAGGTGGACACTGAAGCTTTCTTT. Translated, it gives CASSRPQVDTEAFF.

The chain is built from TRBV5-1 and TRBJ1-2; D perhaps matches TRBD1 (5 bases). From germline, CDR1 is SGHRS and CDR2 YFSETQ. The germline V and J ends were trimmed by 2 bases and 8 bases, with 16 bases remaining between them. The CDR3 extends over 14 amino acids. CDR3 coding DNA: TGCGCCAGCAGCTTCAAATCCAGAGGGGACGGCTACACCTTC. It yields the protein CASSFKSRGDGYTF.

The rearrangement uses TRBV6-5 and TRBJ1-2, with D tentatively TRBD1 (5 bases). The V end was cut by 9 bases, the J end by 0 bases, with 17 bases between. Germline V gene data show CDR1 as MNHEY and CDR2 as SVGAGI. This CDR3 spans 15 amino acids. CDR3 protein: CASLRTHTANYGYTF. The DNA of the CDR3 is TGTGCCAGTCTCCGGACACACACCGCTAACTATGGCTACACCTTC.

This chain links TRBV7-8 with TRBJ1-2, with TRBD1 matching 7 bases. The V and J ends lost 5 bases and 8 bases, in that order; junction bases with no gene match: 8. CDR1 SGHVS and CDR2 FQNEAQ come from the germline V gene. This CDR3 is 13 amino acids long. CDR3 region: CASSPRQGWGYTF. In DNA, the CDR3 is TGTGCCAGCAGCCCGCGACAGGGCTGGGGCTACACCTTC.

The V gene is TRBV30, the J gene TRBJ2-3, with D unclear. The CDR3 totals 11 residues. Trimming left V 2 bases short and J 6 bases short, with 6 bases between. Looked up from germline, CDR1 is GTSNPN and CDR2 is SVGIG (reference sequence). This CDR3 reads CAWSPGDTQYF. The DNA for the CDR3 is TGTGCCTGGAGTCCTGGGGATACGCAGTATTTT.

This clone has more than one count but fewer than ten. The chain joins TRBV2 to TRBJ2-1, with 7 bases fitting TRBD2. This CDR3 has 15 residues. J was trimmed by 0 bases and V by 5 bases; bases with no gene match: 4. Per the germline V gene, CDR1 is SNHLY and CDR2 is FYNNEI. CDR3 DNA sequence: TGTGCCAGCAGTCTAGCGGTTAGCTCCTACAATGAGCAGTTCTTC. It encodes CASSLAVSSYNEQFF. Combining the CDR3 with reference TRBV2 and TRBJ2-1 gives the whole variable domain EPEVTQTPSHQVTQMGQEVILRCVPISNHLYFYWYRQILGQKVEFLVSFYNNEISEKSEIFDDQFSVERPDGSNFTLKIRSTKLEDSAMYFCASSLAVSSYNEQFFGPGTRLTVL.

V is TRBV2 and J is TRBJ2-6; D uncertain. The V and J ends lost 4 bases and 0 bases respectively, with 10 bases between them. Germline CDR1 SNHLY, CDR2 FYNNEI. The CDR3 loop spans 16 amino acids. The CDR3 spells CASSGGLHSGANVLTF. CDR3 sequence (DNA): TGTGCCAGCAGTGGAGGTCTACACTCTGGGGCCAACGTCCTGACTTTC.

This rearrangement joins TRBV7-2 to TRBJ1-5; maybe TRBD1 (6 bases). The CDR3 has 14 amino acids. Between the trimmed V and J ends, which lost 2 bases and 6 bases, there was a span of 11 bases. The V gene's germline CDR1 is SGHTA and CDR2 FQGNSA. The CDR3 sequence is CASSLTGSAQPQHF. In DNA, the CDR3 is TGTGCCAGCAGCTTAACAGGGTCTGCTCAGCCCCAGCATTTT.

This chain uses TRBV5-5 with TRBJ1-2; D possibly corresponds to TRBD1 (6 bases). Per germline, CDR1 SGHKS and CDR2 YYEKEE (reference sequence). Trimming pared 3 bases from V and 8 bases from J, leaving 11 bases between. The CDR3 sequence is 12 residues long. The CDR3 DNA sequence: TGTGCCAGCAGCTGGTCAGGGGACGGCTACACCTTC. It translates to CASSWSGDGYTF.

The chain joins TRBV5-5 to TRBJ1-1; 7 positions agree with TRBD1. The V segment lost 1 base and the J segment 4 bases; nucleotides outside the gene matches: 4. This CDR3 has 14 residues. CDR1 is SGHKS, CDR2 YYEKEE, per germline (reference sequence). The CDR3 loop reads CASSLRGDSTEAFF. The CDR3 DNA reads TGTGCCAGCAGCTTGAGGGGGGACAGCACTGAAGCTTTCTTT.

The chain is built from TRBV6-1 and TRBJ2-7, with 7 nucleotides matching TRBD1. The CDR3 is 15 amino acids. The junction had 11 bases not matched to a gene; V was cut back by 6 bases and J by 3 bases. CDR1 and CDR2 (germline): MNHNS, SASEGT. The CDR3 DNA follows: TGTGCCAGCAGGTCCGGACAGGCGCCGCACTACGAGCAGTACTTC. It encodes CASRSGQAPHYEQYF.

This clone showed up just a few times. The chain joins TRBV6-1 to TRBJ1-2, with 8 bases matching TRBD1. The CDR3 totals 13 residues. Germline CDR1 and CDR2: MNHNS and SASEGT. With V trimmed by 6 bases and J by 8 bases, 8 bases remained unmatched. The DNA for the CDR3 is TGTGCCAGCAGACGCGGACAGGGACAGGGCTACACCTTC. Translating gives CASRRGQGQGYTF.

Only a few counts were recorded for this clone. V and J are TRBV4-2 and TRBJ2-6; D is unresolved. The CDR3 totals 15 residues. Looked up from germline, CDR1 is LGHNA and CDR2 is YNFKEQ. V shed 1 base and J shed 0 bases, with 4 bases lying between them. CDR3 sequence (DNA): TGTGCCAGCAGCCAAGCCCGCTCTGGGGCCAACGTCCTGACTTTC. This encodes CASSQARSGANVLTF.

The V call is TRBV19, the J call TRBJ2-7; tentatively, D is TRBD1 (6 bases). The germline V and J ends were trimmed by 4 bases and 4 bases, with 17 bases remaining between them. This CDR3 has 15 residues. From germline, CDR1 is LNHDA and CDR2 SQIVND (reference sequence). CDR3 in amino acids: CASSRRTEGVYEQYF. The DNA of the CDR3 is TGTGCCAGTAGTAGAAGGACAGAGGGGGTATACGAGCAGTACTTC. Together with reference TRBV19 and TRBJ2-7, the CDR3 gives the full variable domain: DGGITQSPKYLFRKEGQNVTLSCEQNLNHDAMYWYRQDPGQGLRLIYYSQIVNDFQKGDIAEGYSVSREKKESFPLTVTSAQKNPTAFYLCASSRRTEGVYEQYFGPGTRLTVT.

V is TRBV30 and J is TRBJ1-6, with D unclear. The CDR3 runs to 13 residues. CDR1 is GTSNPN, CDR2 SVGIG, per germline (reference sequence). Trimming removed 1 base at V and 10 bases at J, with 11 bases between. As DNA, the CDR3 is TGTGCCTGGAGTGAGTACAGCGACTCACCCCTCCACTTT. It yields the protein CAWSEYSDSPLHF.